The clone carrying this T cell receptor (beta chain) occurred a few times. Its antigen remains unidentified. These data are taken from a study of beta chain features in type 1 diabetes. Expressed TCRB transcripts got sequenced, as all isolated RNA was reverse transcribed. The assay was immunoSEQ multiplex PCR, and TCRdb's table has in-frame clones only and misses some. The table has hundreds of thousands of clones, roughly a sixth seen once; the top ten hold about 0.097%. Study-level results: Any HLA-type effect on TCRB rearrangement remained unresolved here. Type 1 diabetes patients showed a moderate but significant shortening of TCRB CDR3s in all four CD4+ subsets.

The TCR originated in a man younger than 35 in good health. Sequenced sample: naive CD4+ T cells from blood.

The CDR3 bases are TGTGCCAGCAGTCGGACTAGCGGGGGGACCTACAATGAGCAGTTCTTC. Amino acid sequence: CASSRTSGGTYNEQFF. The rearrangement links TRBV2 to TRBJ2-1; 14 bases line up with TRBD2. The V gene's germline CDR1 is SNHLY and CDR2 FYNNEI. Trimming took 5 bases from V and 2 from J; bases not matched to a gene: 2. The CDR3 loop spans 16 amino acids.